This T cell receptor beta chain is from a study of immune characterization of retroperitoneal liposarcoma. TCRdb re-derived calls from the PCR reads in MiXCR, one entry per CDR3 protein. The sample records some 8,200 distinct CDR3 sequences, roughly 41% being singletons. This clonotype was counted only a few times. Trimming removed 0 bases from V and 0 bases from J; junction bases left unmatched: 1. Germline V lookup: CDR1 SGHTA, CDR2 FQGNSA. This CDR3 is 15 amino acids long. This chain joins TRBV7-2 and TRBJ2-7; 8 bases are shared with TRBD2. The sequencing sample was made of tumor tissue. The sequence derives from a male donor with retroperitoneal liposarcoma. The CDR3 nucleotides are TGTGCCAGCAGCTTAGCGGGGACTAGCTCCTACGAGCAGTACTTC. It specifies CASSLAGTSSYEQYF.